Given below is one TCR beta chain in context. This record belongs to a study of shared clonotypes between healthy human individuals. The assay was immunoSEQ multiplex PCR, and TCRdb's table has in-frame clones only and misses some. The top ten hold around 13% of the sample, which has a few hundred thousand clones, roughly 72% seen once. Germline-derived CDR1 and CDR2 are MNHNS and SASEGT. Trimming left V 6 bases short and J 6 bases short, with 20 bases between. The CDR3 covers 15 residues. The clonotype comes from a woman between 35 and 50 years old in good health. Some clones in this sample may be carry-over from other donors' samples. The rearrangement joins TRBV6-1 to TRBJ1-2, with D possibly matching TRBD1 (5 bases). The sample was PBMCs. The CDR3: CASSLGAGVYDGYTF. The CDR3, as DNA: TGTGCCAGCAGCCTAGGGGCCGGAGTGTACGATGGCTACACCTTC.